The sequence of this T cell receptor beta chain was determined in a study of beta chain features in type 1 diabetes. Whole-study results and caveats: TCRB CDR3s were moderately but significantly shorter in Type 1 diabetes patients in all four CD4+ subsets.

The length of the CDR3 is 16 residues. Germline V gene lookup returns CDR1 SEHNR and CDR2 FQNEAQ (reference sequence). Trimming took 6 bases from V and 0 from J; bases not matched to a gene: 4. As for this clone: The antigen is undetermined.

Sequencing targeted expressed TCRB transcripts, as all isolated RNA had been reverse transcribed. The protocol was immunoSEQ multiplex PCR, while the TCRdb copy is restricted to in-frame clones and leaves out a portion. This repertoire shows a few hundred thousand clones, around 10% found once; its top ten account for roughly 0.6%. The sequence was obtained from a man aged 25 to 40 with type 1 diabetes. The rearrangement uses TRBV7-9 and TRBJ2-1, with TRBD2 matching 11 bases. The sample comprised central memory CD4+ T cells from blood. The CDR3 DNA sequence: TGTGCCAGCAGTCCCGGACTAGCGGGCTCCTACAATGAGCAGTTCTTC. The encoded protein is CASSPGLAGSYNEQFF.